A selection of T cell receptor beta chains follows, all from one sample in a study of cytomegalovirus exposure and HLA in healthy donors. Repertoires were generated with immunoSEQ multiplex PCR, while TCRdb's copy carries only in-frame clones and drops some. The repertoire consists of about 140,000 clones, with around 80% occurring once and the leading ten covering about 5%. The material sequenced was PBMCs. These receptors were collected from a man aged 40-49 years in good health and CMV-seronegative. Each CDR3 is given with its conserved first and last residue. D genes are given only for firm matches.

D gene: NA; V gene: TRBV27; CDR3 protein: CASSLGGDQPQHF
D gene: TRBD2; V gene: TRBV4-3; CDR3 protein: CASSQDRGGLLETQYF
D gene: NA; V gene: TRBV10-3; CDR3 protein: CAIAGAPQEAQYF
D gene: TRBD2; V gene: TRBV9; CDR3 protein: CASSITSGGADTQYF
D gene: TRBD1; V gene: TRBV9; CDR3 protein: CASSVTGTGSYEQYF
D gene: NA; V gene: TRBV29-1; CDR3 protein: CSVFTAGESLHF
D gene: TRBD1; V gene: TRBV9; CDR3 protein: CASSETGTGFQETQYF
D gene: NA; V gene: TRBV19; CDR3 protein: CASSIGTMTEKLFF
D gene: NA; V gene: TRBV9; CDR3 protein: CASSVGGGPFGYTF
D gene: TRBD1; V gene: TRBV18; CDR3 protein: CASSPGQGLEAFF
D gene: TRBD2; V gene: TRBV30; CDR3 protein: CAWRGGGVNEQFF
D gene: TRBD2; V gene: TRBV5-1; CDR3 protein: CASSFGAGGYNEQFF
D gene: TRBD1; V gene: TRBV30; CDR3 protein: CAWGRTGNTEAFF
D gene: TRBD1; V gene: TRBV7-3; CDR3 protein: CASSMTGGYEQYF
D gene: TRBD1; V gene: TRBV5-1; CDR3 protein: CASSLAGTGAPHEQYF
D gene: TRBD2; V gene: TRBV29-1; CDR3 protein: CSVLGREPALNEQFF
D gene: NA; V gene: TRBV5-6; CDR3 protein: CASSSTSGQNSYEQYF
D gene: TRBD2; V gene: TRBV19; CDR3 protein: CASSIALAEIYNEQFF
D gene: NA; V gene: TRBV5-1; CDR3 protein: CASSLKGQGRNEQFF
D gene: TRBD1; V gene: TRBV6-5; CDR3 protein: CASRAPTGQHYEQYF
D gene: TRBD1; V gene: TRBV6-5; CDR3 protein: CASSPDRGRRETQYF
D gene: TRBD1; V gene: TRBV9; CDR3 protein: CASSVALDRGYNEQFF
D gene: NA; V gene: TRBV19; CDR3 protein: CAPRRGQSSYEQYF
D gene: TRBD2; V gene: TRBV7-2; CDR3 protein: CASSLRPSGGIDTQYF
D gene: NA; V gene: TRBV7-9; CDR3 protein: CASSLGHRDLDEQYF
D gene: TRBD1; V gene: TRBV28; CDR3 protein: CASSLGDREKTEAFF
D gene: NA; V gene: TRBV6-5; CDR3 protein: CASSYQGGVTYNEQFF
D gene: NA; V gene: TRBV11-2; CDR3 protein: CASSFDRGAAYNEQFF
D gene: TRBD1; V gene: TRBV14; CDR3 protein: CASSRQGVEQYF
D gene: TRBD1; V gene: TRBV9; CDR3 protein: CASSVLGGTGTTGELFF
D gene: NA; V gene: TRBV21-1; CDR3 protein: CASSKSGLTGRLSDTQYF
D gene: TRBD1; V gene: TRBV28; CDR3 protein: CASSLYRGQTEAFF
D gene: NA; V gene: TRBV11-3; CDR3 protein: CASSPTSRDNEQFF
D gene: TRBD1; V gene: TRBV2; CDR3 protein: CASSEAQGAGAFF
D gene: NA; V gene: TRBV19; CDR3 protein: CATREGNQPQHF
D gene: TRBD2; V gene: TRBV5-6; CDR3 protein: CASSSGGEWSYEQYF
D gene: NA; V gene: TRBV6-7; CDR3 protein: CASSYNGPNTEAFF
D gene: TRBD1; V gene: TRBV4-2; CDR3 protein: CASSQDRQGAGDGYTF
D gene: TRBD2; V gene: TRBV5-1; CDR3 protein: CASSLTSGGAHTQYF